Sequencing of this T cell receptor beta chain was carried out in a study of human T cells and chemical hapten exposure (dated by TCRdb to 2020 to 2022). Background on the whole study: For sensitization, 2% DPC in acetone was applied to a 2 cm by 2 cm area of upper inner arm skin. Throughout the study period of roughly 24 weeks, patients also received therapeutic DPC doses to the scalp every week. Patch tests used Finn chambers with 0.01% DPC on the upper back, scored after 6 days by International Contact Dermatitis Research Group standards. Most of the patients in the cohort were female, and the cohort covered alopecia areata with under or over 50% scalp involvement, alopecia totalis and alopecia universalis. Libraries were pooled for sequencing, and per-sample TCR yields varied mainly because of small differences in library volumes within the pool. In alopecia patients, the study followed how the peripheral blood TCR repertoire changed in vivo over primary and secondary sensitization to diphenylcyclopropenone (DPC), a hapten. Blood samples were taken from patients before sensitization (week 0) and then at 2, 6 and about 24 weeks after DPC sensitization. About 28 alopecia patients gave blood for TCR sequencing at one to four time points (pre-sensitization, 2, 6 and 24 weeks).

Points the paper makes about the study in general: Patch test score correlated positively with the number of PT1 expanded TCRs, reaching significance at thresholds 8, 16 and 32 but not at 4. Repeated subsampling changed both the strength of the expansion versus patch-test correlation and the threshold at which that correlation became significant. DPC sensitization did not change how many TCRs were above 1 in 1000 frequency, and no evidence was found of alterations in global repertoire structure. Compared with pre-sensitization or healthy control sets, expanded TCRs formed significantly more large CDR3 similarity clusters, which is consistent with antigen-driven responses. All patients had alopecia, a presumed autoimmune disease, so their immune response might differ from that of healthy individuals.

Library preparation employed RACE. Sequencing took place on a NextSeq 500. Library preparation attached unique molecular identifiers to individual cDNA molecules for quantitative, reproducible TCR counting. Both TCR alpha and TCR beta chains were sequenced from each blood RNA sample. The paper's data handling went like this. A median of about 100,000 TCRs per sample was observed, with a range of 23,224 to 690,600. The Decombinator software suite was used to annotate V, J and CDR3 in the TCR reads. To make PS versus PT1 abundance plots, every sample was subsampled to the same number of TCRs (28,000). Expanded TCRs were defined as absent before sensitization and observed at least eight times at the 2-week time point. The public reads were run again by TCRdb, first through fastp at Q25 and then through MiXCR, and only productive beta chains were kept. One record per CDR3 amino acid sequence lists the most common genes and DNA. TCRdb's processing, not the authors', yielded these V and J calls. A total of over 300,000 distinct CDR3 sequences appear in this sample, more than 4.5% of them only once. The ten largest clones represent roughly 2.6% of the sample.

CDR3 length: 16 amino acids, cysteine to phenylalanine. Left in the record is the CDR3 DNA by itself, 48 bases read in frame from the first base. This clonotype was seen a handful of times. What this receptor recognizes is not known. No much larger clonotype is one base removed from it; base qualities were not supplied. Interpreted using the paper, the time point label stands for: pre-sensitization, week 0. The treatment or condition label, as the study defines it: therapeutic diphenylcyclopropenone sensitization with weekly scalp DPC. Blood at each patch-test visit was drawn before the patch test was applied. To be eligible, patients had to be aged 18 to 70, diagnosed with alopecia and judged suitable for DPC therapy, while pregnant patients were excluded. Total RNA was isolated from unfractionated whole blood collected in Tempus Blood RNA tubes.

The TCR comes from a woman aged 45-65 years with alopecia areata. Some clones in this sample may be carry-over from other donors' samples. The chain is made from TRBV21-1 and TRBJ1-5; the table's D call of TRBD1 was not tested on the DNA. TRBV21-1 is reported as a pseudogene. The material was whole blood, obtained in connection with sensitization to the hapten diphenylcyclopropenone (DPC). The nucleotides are TGTGCCAGCAGATGCTTGACAGGGCAGGGCAATCAGCCCCAGCATTTT. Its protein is CASRCLTGQGNQPQHF.